A single sample gave rise to the 15 T cell receptor beta chains below, sequenced in a study of T cell repertoires in cytomegalovirus infection. One entry per CDR3 protein results from TCRdb running MiXCR on the reads. This table holds 300,000 or so distinct CDR3 sequences, about 23% found once. Sequenced: PBMCs. The receptors were gathered from a human donor in good health (CMV status not recorded). Some clones in this sample may be carry-over from other donors' samples.

The V and J genes are TRBV15 and TRBJ2-1; a possible D gene is TRBD2 (5 bases). The V gene's germline CDR1 is LNHNV and CDR2 YYDKDF (reference sequence). This CDR3 is built from 16 residues. V was pared by 2 bases and J by 9 bases, with 20 bases between. CDR3 residues: CATSRQSGPPVGEQFF. CDR3 coding DNA: TGTGCCACCAGCAGACAAAGCGGCCCCCCGGTCGGTGAGCAGTTCTTC.

The chain uses TRBV6-5 and TRBJ1-1; D might be TRBD1 (5 bases). The CDR3 has 14 amino acids. V lost 2 bases and J lost 1, with 8 bases in between. Germline V gene sequence: CDR1 MNHEY, CDR2 SVGAGI. The CDR3 here is CASSYEGANTEAFF. The CDR3 bases are TGTGCCAGCAGTTACGAAGGGGCGAACACTGAAGCTTTCTTT.

The chain couples TRBV18 to TRBJ1-1; 8 bases line up with TRBD1. CDR1 and CDR2 from the germline V gene are KGHSH and LQKENI. CDR3 length: 17 residues. Trimming removed 5 bases from V and 4 bases from J; junction bases left unmatched: 15. The CDR3 loop reads CASSVRAGGDRGTEAFF. In DNA form, the CDR3 reads TGTGCCAGCTCAGTCAGGGCAGGGGGCGATCGGGGCACTGAAGCTTTCTTT.

The rearrangement links TRBV28 to TRBJ1-1, with D unclear. Germline V gene sequence: CDR1 MDHEN, CDR2 SYDVKM. V lost 7 bases to trimming and J lost 7 bases, with 16 bases between them. The CDR3 loop spans 13 amino acids. The CDR3 spells CASTDWGKGEAFF. CDR3 bases: TGTGCCAGCACGGATTGGGGAAAAGGTGAAGCTTTCTTT. Complete variable domain (other parts from reference TRBV28 and TRBJ1-1): DVKVTQSSRYLVKRTGEKVFLECVQDMDHENMFWYRQDPGLGLRLIYFSYDVKMKEKGDIPEGYSVSREKKERFSLILESASTNQTSMYLCASTDWGKGEAFFGQGTRLTVV.

This clonotype was seen a few times. V is TRBV7-2 and J is TRBJ1-5; TRBD1 matches 8 bases. Germline CDR1 is SGHTA and CDR2 is FQGNSA. J was trimmed by 9 bases and V by 3 bases; bases with no gene match: 7. The CDR3 extends over 14 amino acids. CDR3 DNA sequence: TGTGCCAGCAGCTTCGGACAGGGTCGAGGGCCCCAGCATTTT. It encodes CASSFGQGRGPQHF. The whole variable domain, remainder taken from reference TRBV7-2 and TRBJ1-5, is GAGVSQSPSNKVTEKGKDVELRCDPISGHTALYWYRQSLGQGLEFLIYFQGNSAPDKSGLPSDRFSAERTGGSVSTLTIQRTQQEDSAVYLCASSFGQGRGPQHFGDGTRLSIL.

The chain combines TRBV5-5 with TRBJ2-6; no reliable D call. CDR3 size: 20 residues. CDR1 and CDR2 (germline): SGHKS, YYEKEE (reference sequence). With 4 bases removed from V and 0 bases from J, the gap between germline ends came to 23 bases. CDR3 coding DNA: TGTGCCAGCAGCCGGATGATCCTCGGAGCACTTAGCTCTGGGGCCAACGTCCTGACTTTC. Protein product: CASSRMILGALSSGANVLTF.

This chain joins TRBV27 and TRBJ2-2; 7 nucleotides align to TRBD2. The germline gives CDR1 MNHEY, CDR2 SMNVEV (reference sequence). The V segment lost 6 bases and the J segment 6 bases; nucleotides outside the gene matches: 7. The CDR3 is 14 residues long. The DNA for the CDR3 is TGTGCCAGCAGGACCCTGGGAGGGGCCGGGGAGCTGTTTTTT. This gives the protein CASRTLGGAGELFF.

The chain has TRBV7-2 and TRBJ2-7, with D perhaps matching TRBD2 (5 bases). V was pared by 4 bases and J by 4 bases, with 17 bases between. In germline, CDR1 is SGHTA, CDR2 FQGNSA. The CDR3 totals 15 residues. CDR3 nucleotide sequence: TGTGCCAGCAGCTCCGTACCGGACTTACGTTACGAGCAGTACTTC. The encoded protein is CASSSVPDLRYEQYF.

This clonotype came up a few times. V and J are TRBV15 and TRBJ2-3, with D possibly matching TRBD1 (6 bases). The V gene lost 6 bases and the J gene lost 3 bases, with 16 bases spanning the gap. Germline CDR1 is LNHNV and CDR2 is YYDKDF (reference sequence). This CDR3 has 15 residues. The CDR3: CATRGTGRSTDTQYF. DNA for the CDR3: TGTGCCACCAGGGGAACAGGGAGAAGTACAGATACGCAGTATTTT.

The chain combines TRBV19 with TRBJ2-6; 9 bases fit TRBD1. The CDR3 length is 17 residues. V gave up 3 bases and J gave up 1 base; unmatched junction bases: 4. Per germline, CDR1 LNHDA and CDR2 SQIVND (reference sequence). As DNA, the CDR3 is TGTGCCAGTAGTATTCGGGGACAGGGTTCTGGGGCCAACGTCCTGACTTTC. Protein sequence: CASSIRGQGSGANVLTF.

In this sample, this clonotype turned up many times. The chain combines TRBV10-3 with TRBJ2-7; D call uncertain. Germline assignment: CDR1 ENHRY and CDR2 SYGVKD. This CDR3 comprises 14 residues. V lost 4 bases and J lost 0, with 10 bases in between. This CDR3 is CAISARTDSYEQYF. Written as DNA, the CDR3 is TGTGCCATCAGTGCCCGGACGGACTCCTACGAGCAGTACTTC.

This clonotype has just a few counts. V and J are TRBV7-9 and TRBJ2-1; 10 nucleotides match TRBD2. The germline V gene has CDR1 SEHNR and CDR2 FQNEAQ (reference sequence). With V trimmed by 5 bases and J by 4 bases, 8 bases remained unmatched. This CDR3 has 16 residues. Here the CDR3 DNA reads TGTGCCAGCAGCCTACTGGGACTAGCGAAATACAATGAGCAGTTCTTC. It translates to CASSLLGLAKYNEQFF.

The chain couples TRBV5-1 to TRBJ1-1, with 7 bases aligning to TRBD1. This CDR3 spans 14 amino acids. V dropped 6 bases and J dropped 7; count of bases not matched to a gene: 12. Germline-derived CDR1 and CDR2 are SGHRS and YFSETQ. CDR3 protein: CASMEQGTSFEAFF. In DNA, the CDR3 is TGCGCCAGCATGGAACAGGGGACCTCGTTTGAAGCTTTCTTT.

The chain joins TRBV28 to TRBJ1-3, with D perhaps matching TRBD1 (5 bases). This CDR3 region has 15 residues. Per germline, CDR1 MDHEN and CDR2 SYDVKM. V was trimmed by 4 bases and J by 0 bases, leaving 10 bases between them. The CDR3 spells CASSSAGGSGNTIYF. As DNA, the CDR3 is TGTGCCAGCAGTTCGGCGGGGGGCTCTGGAAACACCATATATTTT.

The chain joins TRBV28 to TRBJ2-2; D is unresolved. V was pared by 5 bases and J by 2 bases, with 12 bases between. The CDR3 runs 15 residues. CDR1 is MDHEN and CDR2 is SYDVKM in the germline V gene. CDR3 protein: CASSPLGSNTGELFF. The CDR3 bases are TGTGCCAGCAGTCCACTCGGGTCTAACACCGGGGAGCTGTTTTTT.